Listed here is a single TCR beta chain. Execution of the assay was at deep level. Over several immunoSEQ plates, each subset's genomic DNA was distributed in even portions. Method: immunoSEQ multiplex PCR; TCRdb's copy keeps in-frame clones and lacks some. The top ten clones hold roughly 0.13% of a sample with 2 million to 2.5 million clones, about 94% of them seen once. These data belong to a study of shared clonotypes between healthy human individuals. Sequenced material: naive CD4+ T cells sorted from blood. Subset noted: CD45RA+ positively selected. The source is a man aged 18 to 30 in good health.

The CDR3 sequence is CASSLAVGGLAREQYF. In DNA, the CDR3 is TGCGCCAGCAGCTTGGCGGTCGGGGGCCTAGCTCGGGAGCAGTACTTC. The chain combines TRBV5-1 with TRBJ2-7; D possibly matches TRBD1 or TRBD2 (6 bases each). Trimming took 0 bases from V and 7 from J, leaving 20 bases between them. The CDR3 has 16 residues. The germline gives CDR1 SGHRS, CDR2 YFSETQ.